These 8 T cell receptor beta chains came from one sample sequenced in a study of CD8 T cells in Susac syndrome (dated 2019 in TCRdb). Library preparation was by the immunoSEQ multiplex PCR assay. RNA was extracted using the RNeasy kit, and roughly 0.5 to 1 ug of the RNA was reverse transcribed with random hexamers. TCRdb reprocessing: public reads trimmed at Q25 with fastp, clones called with MiXCR, in-frame beta chains kept. Rows with a matching CDR3 protein are joined into one entry that keeps the most common DNA and genes. The sample profile shows under 550,000 distinct CDR3 sequences; around 83% of them were found once. Approximately 0.11% of the sample comes from the top ten. The sequencing input was CD8+ T cells from PBMCs. All receptors derive from a human donor with multiple sclerosis.

This clonotype showed up just a few times. The chain uses TRBV6-1 and TRBJ1-1; D perhaps matches TRBD1 (6 bases). Deletions cut 4 bases from V and 3 bases from J, with 12 bases between. Germline V gives CDR1 MNHNS, CDR2 SASEGT. This CDR3 region has 14 residues. The chain's CDR3 is CASSAHEGDTEAFF. The DNA of the CDR3 is TGTGCCAGCAGTGCCCACGAGGGGGACACTGAAGCTTTCTTT.

This chain uses TRBV7-9 with TRBJ2-3; no clear D. The CDR3 spans 12 residues. Germline assignment: CDR1 SEHNR and CDR2 FQNEAQ (reference sequence). Between the trimmed V and J ends, which lost 3 bases and 4 bases, there was a span of 5 bases. CDR3 bases: TGTGCCAGCAGCTTTTGGCCAGATACGCAGTATTTT. Protein: CASSFWPDTQYF.

V gene TRBV7-6 combines with J gene TRBJ1-1; 7 nucleotides match TRBD1. V trimming: 6 bases; J trimming: 1 base; junction bases outside the gene matches: 5. Germline assignment: CDR1 SGHVS and CDR2 FNYEAQ. The CDR3 covers 14 residues. The CDR3 DNA is TGTGCCAGCAGAGAAAGACAGGGGAACACTGAAGCTTTCTTT. Encoded protein: CASRERQGNTEAFF.

V is TRBV10-3 and J is TRBJ1-1, with D hard to call. In germline, CDR1 is ENHRY, CDR2 SYGVKD. The CDR3 contains 14 residues. Trimming left V 3 bases short and J 5 bases short, with 13 bases between. The CDR3 region has the DNA TGTGCCATCAGTGAATTGGGGATGGGGACTGAAGCTTTCTTT. Translation: CAISELGMGTEAFF.

This clonotype has just a few counts. The chain has TRBV5-4 and TRBJ2-7, with 7 bases identical to TRBD2. The CDR3 covers 12 residues. J gave up 4 bases and V 5 bases, and 3 bases lay outside the gene matches. Germline V gives CDR1 SGHNT, CDR2 YYREEE (reference sequence). This chain's CDR3 is CASRGGTYEQYF. For the CDR3, the DNA is TGTGCCAGCAGGGGAGGGACTTACGAGCAGTACTTC.

The V gene is TRBV6-5, the J gene TRBJ2-7, with 8 bases lining up with TRBD2. V shed 6 bases, J shed 5 bases, and the junction held 9 bases outside the gene matches. Germline loops: CDR1 MNHEY, CDR2 SVGAGI. The CDR3 loop spans 14 amino acids. In DNA, the CDR3 is TGTGCCAGCAGCCCGACTAGCGCCCTTAACGAGCAGTACTTC. Translated: CASSPTSALNEQYF.

The chain is built from TRBV20-1 and TRBJ2-1, with 11 bases aligning to TRBD2. Germline V gene data show CDR1 as DFQATT and CDR2 as SNEGSKA (reference sequence). Trimming removed 0 bases from V and 8 bases from J; junction bases left unmatched: 6. The CDR3 loop spans 15 amino acids. The CDR3 DNA follows: TGCAGTGCTAGAGACACTAGCGGGAGTATCGATGAGCAGTTCTTC. Its translation: CSARDTSGSIDEQFF.

This chain connects TRBV7-2 to TRBJ1-5, with D uncertain. CDR3 length: 16 residues. The V and J ends lost 1 base and 0 bases respectively, with 10 bases between them. The V gene's germline CDR1 is SGHTA and CDR2 FQGNSA. The CDR3 bases are TGTGCCAGCAGCTTAGGAGCAGCTTATAGCAATCAGCCCCAGCATTTT. Amino acids: CASSLGAAYSNQPQHF.